These T cell receptor beta chains were read from a single sample in a study of T-cell memory formation after mild COVID-19. MiXCR, run by TCRdb on the 5' RACE reads, gives a single entry per CDR3 protein. The sample holds under 700,000 distinct CDR3 sequences; around 20% are singletons and the top ten take 12%. The source material was PBMCs or a T cell subset sorted from them (not recorded which). These TCRs come from an adult woman who had mild COVID-19 (a few samples of this study predate the infection). Cell type and time point are not known. The CDR3 runs from the conserved cysteine through the conserved F or W.

V gene	CDR3 length	J gene	CDR3 protein
TRBV24-1	14	TRBJ2-7	CATSDLETPHEQYF
TRBV15	16	TRBJ2-7	CATSRGGSDGPYEQYF
TRBV20-1	16	TRBJ2-1	CSARGLAGHPLNEQFF
TRBV4-3	16	TRBJ2-1	CASSQGWRGSFNEQFF
TRBV12-3/TRBV12-4	18	TRBJ1-6	CASRPTGRSRPYNSPLHF
TRBV25-1	12	TRBJ2-5	CASSIPEETQYF
TRBV4-1	13	TRBJ2-3	CASSQDRGQAQYF
TRBV3-1	15	TRBJ2-4	CASSHRQGTKNIQYF
TRBV6-5	15	TRBJ1-1	CASSYQTGFDTEAFF
TRBV6-1	14	TRBJ1-2	CASSFEQGASGYTF
TRBV12-3/TRBV12-4	13	TRBJ2-5	CASTAGGGETQYF
TRBV15	17	TRBJ2-7	CATSRDLRSGGSYEQYF
TRBV20-1	16	TRBJ2-4	CSARDLRQAAKNIQYF
TRBV27	12	TRBJ2-1	CASSTGRNEQFF
TRBV7-2	15	TRBJ1-2	CASSKGGVGFDGYTF
TRBV5-1	15	TRBJ2-7	CASSDKTGSSYEQYF
TRBV20-1	13	TRBJ2-6	CSAAYSGANVLTF
TRBV7-2	15	TRBJ1-5	CASSVGNFYYQPQHF
TRBV7-6	13	TRBJ1-1	CASSRSAGTEAFF
TRBV6-5	11	TRBJ1-2	CASSTAGGYTF
TRBV2	16	TRBJ2-3	CASQIIPGASTDTQYF
TRBV11-2	15	TRBJ1-1	CASSLTGGARTEAFF
TRBV7-6	14	TRBJ2-7	CASSRSGTTSEQYF
TRBV10-3	15	TRBJ1-1	CAIRKQGAENTEAFF
TRBV12-3/TRBV12-4	12	TRBJ2-3	CASSLLPDTQYF
TRBV30	16	TRBJ2-1	CAWSLLGGALMGEQFF
TRBV6-1	14	TRBJ2-7	CASSDAGGAYEQYF
TRBV7-3	15	TRBJ2-1	CASSLMGGGNGEQFF
TRBV7-2	15	TRBJ2-5	CASSLKGGRWETQYF
TRBV9	14	TRBJ1-6	CASSVGGLGSPLHF
TRBV7-2	19	TRBJ2-2	CASSPAGTSGSRYTGELFF
TRBV7-2	14	TRBJ1-6	CASSLYPGLSPLHF
TRBV24-1	15	TRBJ2-1	CATSDLRLADNEQFF
TRBV12-3/TRBV12-4	15	TRBJ1-6	CASSLEGGFDSPLHF
TRBV6-2/TRBV6-3	15	TRBJ2-1	CASRSGSASYNEQFF
TRBV4-3	18	TRBJ1-1	CASSQEGRGGGVGTEAFF
TRBV2	15	TRBJ2-1	CASSQTSPGVNEQFF
TRBV9	16	TRBJ2-3	CASSVASQGFSDTQYF
TRBV12-3/TRBV12-4	13	TRBJ1-1	CASREGWHTEAFF
TRBV5-1	14	TRBJ1-1	CASSPLTGGDGAFF
TRBV15	12	TRBJ1-6	CATSKYNSPLHF
TRBV11-2	16	TRBJ1-2	CASSLLEEGWDYGYTF
TRBV4-2	14	TRBJ2-1	CASSQKGVDNEQFF
TRBV7-2	14	TRBJ1-4	CASSLGRQGGKLFF
TRBV5-6	16	TRBJ2-7	CASSSTGTGFSYEQYF
TRBV20-1	20	TRBJ2-1	CSARDSLLVTGRASDNEQFF
TRBV3-1	17	TRBJ2-2	CASSRLLGTANTGELFF
TRBV5-1	17	TRBJ2-1	CASSLGKRTVSYNEQFF
TRBV21-1	16	TRBJ1-2	CASSKPGQGSNYGYTF
TRBV5-1	13	TRBJ2-7	CASSQPSGYEQYF
TRBV5-1	18	TRBJ1-5	CASSLRPIGQGANQPQHF
TRBV5-1	14	TRBJ2-3	CASSAASVRDTQYF
TRBV10-3	17	TRBJ2-3	CAISESGTSGDTDTQYF
TRBV18	15	TRBJ2-7	CASSPPAGMSYEQYF
TRBV7-9	12	TRBJ2-3	CASSQTVDTQYF
TRBV14	16	TRBJ1-1	CASSQERGPVSTEAFF
TRBV7-9	15	TRBJ2-5	CASSLGGTLQETQYF
TRBV29-1	12	TRBJ1-2	CSVEGEAYGYTF
TRBV15	13	TRBJ2-3	CATSSYGKGTQYF